A selection of T cell receptor beta chains follows, all from one sample in a study of blood T cell repertoires in COVID-19. Profiling relied on immunoSEQ multiplex PCR, and the TCRdb table lists in-frame clones only, not all of them. This table holds approximately 170,000 clones, under 85% found once. The sequenced sample was peripheral blood. These receptors all stem from a woman between 65 and 79 years old with COVID-19, enrolled during active disease. The CDR3 runs from the conserved cysteine through the conserved F or W. Fields, in order: clone size, V gene, J gene, D gene, CDR3 DNA, CDR3 protein. D genes are given only for firm matches. The size of a clone is reported for some rows only, either as once, few or many, or as a class for expanded clones.

clone_size: .
v_call: TRBV18
j_call: TRBJ2-7
d_call: TRBD1
cdr3_nt: TGTGCCAGCTCACCCGGGACAGAGTCCTACGAGCAGTACTTC
cdr3_aa: CASSPGTESYEQYF

clone_size: once
v_call: TRBV5-8
j_call: TRBJ2-7
d_call: .
cdr3_nt: TGTGCCAGCAGCCCCTCGGGAAGTGGGTCCTACGAGCAGTACTTC
cdr3_aa: CASSPSGSGSYEQYF

clone_size: .
v_call: TRBV5-1
j_call: TRBJ2-5
d_call: .
cdr3_nt: TGCGCCAGCAGCTCTCGGGGGAGAGACGAGACCCAGTACTTC
cdr3_aa: CASSSRGRDETQYF

clone_size: .
v_call: TRBV19
j_call: TRBJ2-3
d_call: TRBD2
cdr3_nt: TGTGCCAGTACCTCACTAGCGGGAGACCGCACAGATACGCAGTATTTT
cdr3_aa: CASTSLAGDRTDTQYF

clone_size: .
v_call: TRBV18
j_call: TRBJ2-1
d_call: .
cdr3_nt: TGTGCCAGCTCCCAAACGGATGAGCAGTTCTTC
cdr3_aa: CASSQTDEQFF

clone_size: .
v_call: TRBV28
j_call: TRBJ2-3
d_call: TRBD2
cdr3_nt: TGTGCCAGCAGTATAGCGGGAGGCCCAGATACGCAGTATTTT
cdr3_aa: CASSIAGGPDTQYF

clone_size: .
v_call: TRBV5-1
j_call: TRBJ1-2
d_call: TRBD1
cdr3_nt: TGCGCCAGCAGCTTGGCTGGGACAGGGTATGGCTACACCTTC
cdr3_aa: CASSLAGTGYGYTF

clone_size: .
v_call: TRBV7-9
j_call: TRBJ2-7
d_call: .
cdr3_nt: TGTGCCAGCAGCCAGAAGGGGAACGAGCAGTACTTC
cdr3_aa: CASSQKGNEQYF

clone_size: .
v_call: TRBV2
j_call: TRBJ2-7
d_call: TRBD2
cdr3_nt: TGTGCCAGCAGCTACAGAGCTAGCGGCTACGAGCAGTACTTC
cdr3_aa: CASSYRASGYEQYF

clone_size: .
v_call: TRBV25-1
j_call: TRBJ1-6
d_call: TRBD1
cdr3_nt: TGTGCCAGCAGTGAGACAGGGCACAATAATTCACCCCTCCACTTT
cdr3_aa: CASSETGHNNSPLHF

clone_size: .
v_call: TRBV4-1
j_call: TRBJ2-7
d_call: .
cdr3_nt: TGCGCCAGCAGCCAAGAAGAGCAGGGGTGGAGGAACGAGCAGTACTTC
cdr3_aa: CASSQEEQGWRNEQYF

clone_size: .
v_call: TRBV5-6
j_call: TRBJ2-7
d_call: TRBD1
cdr3_nt: TGTGCCAGCAGCTTGGAAAGGACAGGGGACGACGAGCAGTACTTC
cdr3_aa: CASSLERTGDDEQYF

clone_size: few
v_call: TRBV27
j_call: TRBJ2-3
d_call: .
cdr3_nt: TGTGCCAGCAGTTCCGGGAGTACAGGACTTCGTGGTACGCAGTATTTT
cdr3_aa: CASSSGSTGLRGTQYF

clone_size: .
v_call: TRBV19
j_call: TRBJ2-2
d_call: .
cdr3_nt: TGTGCCAGTAGTAGCGGGGCGAACACCGGGGAGCTGTTTTTT
cdr3_aa: CASSSGANTGELFF

clone_size: once
v_call: TRBV5-1
j_call: TRBJ2-5
d_call: TRBD1
cdr3_nt: TGCGCCAGCAGCTTAAATACAGGGGTCCAAGAGACCCAGTACTTC
cdr3_aa: CASSLNTGVQETQYF

clone_size: .
v_call: TRBV28
j_call: TRBJ2-7
d_call: TRBD1
cdr3_nt: TGTGCCAGCAGTTTAACCAACAGGGGCTACGAGCAGTACTTC
cdr3_aa: CASSLTNRGYEQYF

clone_size: .
v_call: TRBV6-5
j_call: TRBJ2-1
d_call: TRBD2
cdr3_nt: TGTGCCAGCAGTTCCCCTAGCGGGAGCTCCTACAATGAGCAGTTCTTC
cdr3_aa: CASSSPSGSSYNEQFF

clone_size: .
v_call: TRBV5-6
j_call: TRBJ1-1
d_call: TRBD1
cdr3_nt: TGTGCCAGCAGCTCACTGACAGGGGCCAAATTGGACACTGAAGCTTTCTTT
cdr3_aa: CASSSLTGAKLDTEAFF

clone_size: few
v_call: TRBV11-3
j_call: TRBJ1-2
d_call: .
cdr3_nt: TGTGCCAGCAGCTTAGATAGTAAATCGGGAGAAGGCTACACCTTC
cdr3_aa: CASSLDSKSGEGYTF

clone_size: .
v_call: TRBV19
j_call: TRBJ2-7
d_call: TRBD1
cdr3_nt: TGTGCCAGTAGTACGAGGGGGCGACCTACCTACGAGCAGTACTTC
cdr3_aa: CASSTRGRPTYEQYF

clone_size: .
v_call: TRBV4-3
j_call: TRBJ2-3
d_call: TRBD2
cdr3_nt: TGCGCCAGCAGCCAAGAGAGTGGGATAGTAGCGGGAGGGCCGACGCAGTATTTT
cdr3_aa: CASSQESGIVAGGPTQYF

clone_size: .
v_call: TRBV5-8
j_call: TRBJ2-2
d_call: .
cdr3_nt: TGTGCCAGCAGCTTGAGCCTAAAAGCCGGGGAGCTGTTTTTT
cdr3_aa: CASSLSLKAGELFF

clone_size: once
v_call: TRBV7-2
j_call: TRBJ2-2
d_call: TRBD2
cdr3_nt: TGTGCCAGCAGCTCCTCTCCTACGGGACTAGGCACCGGGGAGCTGTTTTTT
cdr3_aa: CASSSSPTGLGTGELFF

clone_size: .
v_call: TRBV2
j_call: TRBJ1-2
d_call: TRBD1
cdr3_nt: TGTGCCAGCAGTGGGACAGGAATTAACTATGGCTACACCTTC
cdr3_aa: CASSGTGINYGYTF

clone_size: .
v_call: TRBV28
j_call: TRBJ1-2
d_call: TRBD1
cdr3_nt: TGTGCCAGCAGTTTATTGGGACAGGGGGACGAGGGCTACACCTTC
cdr3_aa: CASSLLGQGDEGYTF

clone_size: .
v_call: TRBV4-3
j_call: TRBJ2-3
d_call: .
cdr3_nt: TGCGCCAGCAGCCAAGACACTAGTAGGATTACAGATACGCAGTATTTT
cdr3_aa: CASSQDTSRITDTQYF

clone_size: .
v_call: TRBV27
j_call: TRBJ1-1
d_call: .
cdr3_nt: TGTGCCAGCAGTTTATTAGGTGGAGTCACTGAAGCTTTCTTT
cdr3_aa: CASSLLGGVTEAFF

clone_size: .
v_call: TRBV4-1
j_call: TRBJ2-7
d_call: TRBD2
cdr3_nt: TGCGCCAGCAGCCAAGACTTAACTAGCGGGAGGGCCCGAAACGAGCAGTACTTC
cdr3_aa: CASSQDLTSGRARNEQYF

clone_size: .
v_call: TRBV30
j_call: TRBJ1-3
d_call: .
cdr3_nt: TGTGCCTGCCCCGGGGTAACTTCTGGAAACACCATATATTTT
cdr3_aa: CACPGVTSGNTIYF

clone_size: .
v_call: TRBV9
j_call: TRBJ2-5
d_call: TRBD2
cdr3_nt: TGTGCCAGCAGCGTAGTTCCAGCTGGGGGGGGGACCCAGTACTTC
cdr3_aa: CASSVVPAGGGTQYF

clone_size: .
v_call: TRBV5-1
j_call: TRBJ2-2
d_call: TRBD2
cdr3_nt: TGCGCCAGCAGCTTTAGCGGGGTGAACACCGGGGAGCTGTTTTTT
cdr3_aa: CASSFSGVNTGELFF

clone_size: .
v_call: TRBV7-8
j_call: TRBJ1-4
d_call: .
cdr3_nt: TGTGCCAGCACCCGGGACACGAATGAAAAACTGTTTTTT
cdr3_aa: CASTRDTNEKLFF

clone_size: once
v_call: TRBV28
j_call: TRBJ1-2
d_call: TRBD1
cdr3_nt: TGTGCCAGCAGCTCCATCACCGGGACAGGGGATAGCTATGGCTACACCTTC
cdr3_aa: CASSSITGTGDSYGYTF

clone_size: .
v_call: TRBV18
j_call: TRBJ1-1
d_call: TRBD1
cdr3_nt: TGTGCCAGCTCACAGCAAGGGGGCCCTGGAGCTTTCTTT
cdr3_aa: CASSQQGGPGAFF

clone_size: .
v_call: TRBV7-9
j_call: TRBJ2-1
d_call: TRBD2
cdr3_nt: TGTGCCAGCAGCTGGACTAGCGGGAGGGTCAATGAGCAGTTCTTC
cdr3_aa: CASSWTSGRVNEQFF